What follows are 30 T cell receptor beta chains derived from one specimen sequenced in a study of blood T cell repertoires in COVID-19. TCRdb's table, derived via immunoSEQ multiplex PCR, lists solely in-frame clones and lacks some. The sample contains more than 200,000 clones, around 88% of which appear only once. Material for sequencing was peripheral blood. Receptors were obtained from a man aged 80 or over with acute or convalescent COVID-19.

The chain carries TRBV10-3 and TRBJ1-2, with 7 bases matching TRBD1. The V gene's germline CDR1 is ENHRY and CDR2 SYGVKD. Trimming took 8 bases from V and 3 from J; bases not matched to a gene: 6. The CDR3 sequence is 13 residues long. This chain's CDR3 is CAISGTVDYGYTF. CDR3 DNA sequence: TGTGCCATCTCCGGGACAGTTGACTATGGCTACACCTTC.

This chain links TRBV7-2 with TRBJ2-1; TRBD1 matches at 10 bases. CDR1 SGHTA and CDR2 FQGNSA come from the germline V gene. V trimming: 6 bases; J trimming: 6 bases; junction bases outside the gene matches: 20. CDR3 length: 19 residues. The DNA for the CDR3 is TGTGCCAGCAGTTCTCGCTCCGGGACAGGGGCTCTCTCAATCAATGAGCAGTTCTTC. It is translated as CASSSRSGTGALSINEQFF.

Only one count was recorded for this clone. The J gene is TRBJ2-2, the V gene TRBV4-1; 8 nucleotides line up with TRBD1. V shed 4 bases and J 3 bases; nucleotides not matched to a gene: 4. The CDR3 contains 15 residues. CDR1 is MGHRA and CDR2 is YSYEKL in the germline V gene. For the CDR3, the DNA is TGCGCCAGCAGCCTGGGGACAGGCGACACCGGGGAGCTGTTTTTT. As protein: CASSLGTGDTGELFF.

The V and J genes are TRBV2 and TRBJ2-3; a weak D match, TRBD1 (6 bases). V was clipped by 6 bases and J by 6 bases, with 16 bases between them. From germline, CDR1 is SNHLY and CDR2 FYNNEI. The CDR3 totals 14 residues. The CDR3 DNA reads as TGTGCCAGCAGGCTCCAGGGGTTCGGGGATACGCAGTATTTT. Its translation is CASRLQGFGDTQYF.

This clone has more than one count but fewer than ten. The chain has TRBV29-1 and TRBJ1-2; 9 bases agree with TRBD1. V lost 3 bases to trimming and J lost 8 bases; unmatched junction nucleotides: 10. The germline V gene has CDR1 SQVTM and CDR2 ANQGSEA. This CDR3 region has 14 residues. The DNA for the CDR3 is TGCAGCGTTGAGGAGTCGGGACAGGGTAGCGGCTACACCTTC. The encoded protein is CSVEESGQGSGYTF.

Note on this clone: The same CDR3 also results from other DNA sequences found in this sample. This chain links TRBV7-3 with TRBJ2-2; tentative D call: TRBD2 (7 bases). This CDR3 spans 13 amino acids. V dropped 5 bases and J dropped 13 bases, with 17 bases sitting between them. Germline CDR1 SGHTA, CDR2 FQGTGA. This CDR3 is CASSPKWGGRLFF. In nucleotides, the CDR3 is TGTGCCAGCAGCCCTAAGTGGGGGGGGCGGCTGTTTTTT.

The CDR3 region has the DNA TGTGCCAGCAGCTTAGGCTCAGATTCACCCCTCCACTTT. The encoded protein is CASSLGSDSPLHF. This chain joins TRBV7-6 and TRBJ1-6; D not resolved. The CDR3 length is 13 residues. Trimming took 1 base from V and 8 from J, leaving 6 bases between them. Germline V lookup: CDR1 SGHVS, CDR2 FNYEAQ.

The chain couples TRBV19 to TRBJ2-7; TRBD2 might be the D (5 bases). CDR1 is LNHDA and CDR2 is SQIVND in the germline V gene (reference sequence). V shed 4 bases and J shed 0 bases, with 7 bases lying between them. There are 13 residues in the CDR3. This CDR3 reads CASSTGFSYEQYF. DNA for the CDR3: TGTGCCAGTAGTACGGGATTCTCCTACGAGCAGTACTTC.

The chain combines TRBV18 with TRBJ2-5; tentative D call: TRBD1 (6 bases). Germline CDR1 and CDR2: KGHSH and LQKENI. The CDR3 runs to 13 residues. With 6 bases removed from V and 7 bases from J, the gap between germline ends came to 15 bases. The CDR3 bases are TGTGCCAGCTCTTCACTGGGGGCTGGGACCCAGTACTTC. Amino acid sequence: CASSSLGAGTQYF.

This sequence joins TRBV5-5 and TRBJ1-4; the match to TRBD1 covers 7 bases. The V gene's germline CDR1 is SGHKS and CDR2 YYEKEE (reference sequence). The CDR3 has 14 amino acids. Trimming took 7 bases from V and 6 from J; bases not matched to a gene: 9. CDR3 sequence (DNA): TGTGCCAGCCGGCGACAGGGTGGTCATGAAAAACTGTTTTTT. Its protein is CASRRQGGHEKLFF.

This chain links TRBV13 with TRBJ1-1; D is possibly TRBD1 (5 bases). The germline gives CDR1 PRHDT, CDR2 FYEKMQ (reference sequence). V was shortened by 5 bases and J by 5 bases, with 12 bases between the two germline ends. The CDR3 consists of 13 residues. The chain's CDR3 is CASSPRVGTEAFF. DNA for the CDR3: TGTGCCAGCAGCCCCAGGGTCGGGACTGAAGCTTTCTTT.

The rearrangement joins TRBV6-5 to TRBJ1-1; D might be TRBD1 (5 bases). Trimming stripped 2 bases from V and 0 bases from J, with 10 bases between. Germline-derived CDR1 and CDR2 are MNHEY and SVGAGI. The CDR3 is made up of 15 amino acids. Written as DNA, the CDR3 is TGTGCCAGCAGTTACCCGGGGGGAGTGAACACTGAAGCTTTCTTT. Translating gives CASSYPGGVNTEAFF.

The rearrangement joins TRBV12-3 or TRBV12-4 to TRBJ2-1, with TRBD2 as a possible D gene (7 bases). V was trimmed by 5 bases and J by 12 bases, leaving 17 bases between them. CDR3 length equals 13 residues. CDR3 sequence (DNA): TGTGCCAGCAGTAGGCGGGGGCTGGGTGGGCAGTTCTTC. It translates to CASSRRGLGGQFF.

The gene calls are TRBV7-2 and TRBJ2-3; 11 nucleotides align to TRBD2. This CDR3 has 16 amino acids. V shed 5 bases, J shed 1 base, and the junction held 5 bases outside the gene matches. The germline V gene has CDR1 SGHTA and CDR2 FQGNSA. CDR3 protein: CASSLTSGGRTDTQYF. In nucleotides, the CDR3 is TGTGCCAGCAGCCTCACTAGCGGGGGCCGCACAGATACGCAGTATTTT.

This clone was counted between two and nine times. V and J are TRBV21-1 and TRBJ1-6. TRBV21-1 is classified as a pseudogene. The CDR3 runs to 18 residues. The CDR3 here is CASRLNVVRGNRHSPLHF. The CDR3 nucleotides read TGTGCCAGCAGATTAAACGTAGTTCGAGGGAATCGACATTCACCCCTCCACTTT.

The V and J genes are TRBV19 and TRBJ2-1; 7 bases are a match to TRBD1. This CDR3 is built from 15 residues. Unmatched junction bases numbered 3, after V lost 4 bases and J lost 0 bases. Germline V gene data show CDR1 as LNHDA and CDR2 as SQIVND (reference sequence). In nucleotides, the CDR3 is TGTGCCAGTAGTACCAGACAGGGCTCCTACAATGAGCAGTTCTTC. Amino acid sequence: CASSTRQGSYNEQFF.

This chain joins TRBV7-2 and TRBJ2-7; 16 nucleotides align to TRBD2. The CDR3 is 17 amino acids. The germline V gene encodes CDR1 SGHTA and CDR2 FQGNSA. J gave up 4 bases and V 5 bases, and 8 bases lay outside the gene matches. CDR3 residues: CASSPPGLAGGRYEQYF. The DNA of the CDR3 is TGTGCCAGCAGCCCTCCGGGACTAGCGGGAGGGCGGTACGAGCAGTACTTC.

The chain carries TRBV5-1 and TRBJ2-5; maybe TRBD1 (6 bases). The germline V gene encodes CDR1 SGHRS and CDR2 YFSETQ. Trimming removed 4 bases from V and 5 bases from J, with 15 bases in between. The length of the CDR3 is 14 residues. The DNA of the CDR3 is TGCGCCAGCAGCGAGGCCTCAGGGGCCGAGACCCAGTACTTC. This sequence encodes CASSEASGAETQYF. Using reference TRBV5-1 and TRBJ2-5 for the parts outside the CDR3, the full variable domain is KAGVTQTPRYLIKTRGQQVTLSCSPISGHRSVSWYQQTPGQGLQFLFEYFSETQRNKGNFPGRFSGRQFSNSRSEMNVSTLELGDSALYLCASSEASGAETQYFGPGTRLLVL.

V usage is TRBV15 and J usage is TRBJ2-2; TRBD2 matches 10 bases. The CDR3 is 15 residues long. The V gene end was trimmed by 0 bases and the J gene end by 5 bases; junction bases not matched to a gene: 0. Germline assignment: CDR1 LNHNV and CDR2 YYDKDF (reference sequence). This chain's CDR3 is CATSRELAGTGELFF. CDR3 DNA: TGTGCCACCAGCAGAGAACTAGCGGGAACCGGGGAGCTGTTTTTT. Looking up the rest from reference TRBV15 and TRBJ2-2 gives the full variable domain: DAMVIQNPRYQVTQFGKPVTLSCSQTLNHNVMYWYQQKSSQAPKLLFHYYDKDFNNEADTPDNFQSRRPNTSFCFLDIRSPGLGDTAMYLCATSRELAGTGELFFGEGSRLTVL.

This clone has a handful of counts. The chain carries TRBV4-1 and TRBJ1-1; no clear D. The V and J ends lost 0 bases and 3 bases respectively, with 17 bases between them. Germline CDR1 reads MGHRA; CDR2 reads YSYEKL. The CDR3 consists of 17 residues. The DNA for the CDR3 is TGCGCCAGCAGCCAAGACGGGAAGGGTGGGTCGGACACTGAAGCTTTCTTT. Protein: CASSQDGKGGSDTEAFF.

This chain's CDR3 is CASSLVSRGPNTEAFF. The DNA of the CDR3 is TGTGCCAGCAGCTTAGTGAGCAGGGGGCCGAACACTGAAGCTTTCTTT. The V and J genes are TRBV7-2 and TRBJ1-1; 8 nucleotides agree with TRBD1. Germline trimming cut 1 base from V and 1 base from J; bases unmatched to any gene: 5. CDR1 and CDR2 from the germline V gene are SGHTA and FQGNSA. This CDR3 is 16 amino acids long.

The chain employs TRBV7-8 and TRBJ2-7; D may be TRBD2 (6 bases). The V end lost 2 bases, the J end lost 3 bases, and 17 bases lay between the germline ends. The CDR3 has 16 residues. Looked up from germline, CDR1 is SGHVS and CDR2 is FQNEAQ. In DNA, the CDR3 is TGTGCCAGCAGCTTAATTATCGGGGGTACGATCTACGAGCAGTACTTC. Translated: CASSLIIGGTIYEQYF.

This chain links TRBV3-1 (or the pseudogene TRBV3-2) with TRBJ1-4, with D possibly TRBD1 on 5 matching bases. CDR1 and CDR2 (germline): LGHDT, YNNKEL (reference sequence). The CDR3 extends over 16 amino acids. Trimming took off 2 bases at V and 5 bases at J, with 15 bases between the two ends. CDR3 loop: CASSQSHFRENEKLFF. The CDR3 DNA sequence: TGTGCCAGCAGCCAAAGTCATTTCAGGGAAAATGAAAAACTGTTTTTT.

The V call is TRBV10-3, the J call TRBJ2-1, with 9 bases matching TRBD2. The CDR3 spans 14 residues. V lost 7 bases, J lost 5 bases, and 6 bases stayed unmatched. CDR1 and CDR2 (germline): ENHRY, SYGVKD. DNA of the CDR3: TGTGCCATCACTCCAGCGGGAGGAAACAATGAGCAGTTCTTC. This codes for CAITPAGGNNEQFF.

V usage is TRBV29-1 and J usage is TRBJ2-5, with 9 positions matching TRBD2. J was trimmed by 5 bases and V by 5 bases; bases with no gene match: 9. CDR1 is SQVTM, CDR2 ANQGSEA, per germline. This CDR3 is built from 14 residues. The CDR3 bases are TGCAGCGTTAAAGCGGGAGGTGCCCTCGAGACCCAGTACTTC. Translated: CSVKAGGALETQYF.

The CDR3 loop is CASPRLAGDQETQYF. The CDR3 DNA is TGTGCCAGCCCTAGACTAGCGGGGGACCAAGAGACCCAGTACTTC. This sequence joins TRBV2 and TRBJ2-5, with 12 nucleotides matching TRBD2. The V segment lost 8 bases and the J segment 0 bases; nucleotides outside the gene matches: 4. Germline V CDR1 and CDR2: SNHLY, FYNNEI. CDR3 length equals 15 residues. The full variable domain, rest sourced from reference TRBV2 and TRBJ2-5, is EPEVTQTPSHQVTQMGQEVILRCVPISNHLYFYWYRQILGQKVEFLVSFYNNEISEKSEIFDDQFSVERPDGSNFTLKIRSTKLEDSAMYFCASPRLAGDQETQYFGPGTRLLVL.

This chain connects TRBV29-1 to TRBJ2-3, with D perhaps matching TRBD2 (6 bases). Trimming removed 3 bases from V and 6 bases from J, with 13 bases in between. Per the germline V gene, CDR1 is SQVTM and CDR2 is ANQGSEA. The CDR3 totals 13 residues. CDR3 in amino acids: CSVEGVRGDTQYF. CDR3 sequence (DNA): TGCAGCGTTGAGGGAGTCCGGGGGGATACGCAGTATTTT.

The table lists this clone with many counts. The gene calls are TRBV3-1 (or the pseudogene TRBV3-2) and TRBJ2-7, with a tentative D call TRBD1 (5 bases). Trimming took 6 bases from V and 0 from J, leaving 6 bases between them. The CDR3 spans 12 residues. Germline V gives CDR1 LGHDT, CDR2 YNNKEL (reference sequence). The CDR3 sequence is CASRDSSYEQYF. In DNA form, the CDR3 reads TGTGCCAGCAGAGACAGCTCCTACGAGCAGTACTTC.

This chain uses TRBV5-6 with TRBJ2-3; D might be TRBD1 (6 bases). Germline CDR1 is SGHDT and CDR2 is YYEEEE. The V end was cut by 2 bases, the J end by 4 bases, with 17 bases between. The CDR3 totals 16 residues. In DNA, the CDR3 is TGTGCCAGCAGCTTCCAGGGGCCTAGGGGGTCAGATACGCAGTATTTT. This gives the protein CASSFQGPRGSDTQYF.

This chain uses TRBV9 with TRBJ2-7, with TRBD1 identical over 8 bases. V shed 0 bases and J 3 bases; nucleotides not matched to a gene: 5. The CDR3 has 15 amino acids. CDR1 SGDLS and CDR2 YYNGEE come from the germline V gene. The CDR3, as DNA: TGTGCCAGCAGCGTAGGGGCAGGGGGCTACTACGAGCAGTACTTC. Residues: CASSVGAGGYYEQYF. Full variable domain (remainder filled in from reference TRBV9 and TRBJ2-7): DSGVTQTPKHLITATGQRVTLRCSPRSGDLSVYWYQQSLDQGLQFLIQYYNGEERAKGNILERFSAQQFPDLHSELNLSSLELGDSALYFCASSVGAGGYYEQYFGPGTRLTVT.